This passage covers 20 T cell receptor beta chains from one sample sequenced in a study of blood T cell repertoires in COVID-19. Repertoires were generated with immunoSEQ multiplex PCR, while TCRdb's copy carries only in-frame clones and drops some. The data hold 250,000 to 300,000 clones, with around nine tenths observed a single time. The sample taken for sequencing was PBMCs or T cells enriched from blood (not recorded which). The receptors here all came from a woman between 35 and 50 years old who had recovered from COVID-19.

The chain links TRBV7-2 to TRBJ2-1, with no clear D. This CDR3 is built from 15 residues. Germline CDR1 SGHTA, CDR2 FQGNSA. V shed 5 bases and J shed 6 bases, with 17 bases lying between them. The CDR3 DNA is TGTGCCAGCAGCGTAAACTACTTAATCGGCAATGAGCAGTTCTTC. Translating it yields CASSVNYLIGNEQFF.

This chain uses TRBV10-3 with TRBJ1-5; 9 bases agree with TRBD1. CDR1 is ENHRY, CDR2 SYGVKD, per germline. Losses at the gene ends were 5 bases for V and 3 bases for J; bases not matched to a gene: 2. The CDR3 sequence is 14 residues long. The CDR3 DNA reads TGTGCCATCAGTAGGGACAGGGACAATCAGCCCCAGCATTTT. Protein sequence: CAISRDRDNQPQHF.

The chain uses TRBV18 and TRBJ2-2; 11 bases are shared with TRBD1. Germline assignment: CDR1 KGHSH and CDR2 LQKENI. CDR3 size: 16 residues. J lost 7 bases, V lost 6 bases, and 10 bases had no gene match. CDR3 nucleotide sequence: TGTGCCAGCTCCCGGACAGGGGGCTCCCTGAGCGGGGAGCTGTTTTTT. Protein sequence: CASSRTGGSLSGELFF.

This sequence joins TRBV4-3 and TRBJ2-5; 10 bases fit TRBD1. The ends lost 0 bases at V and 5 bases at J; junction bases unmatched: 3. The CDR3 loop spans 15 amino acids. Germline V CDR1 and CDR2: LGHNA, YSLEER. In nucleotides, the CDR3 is TGCGCCAGCAGCCAAGAGATGGACAGGGGGGAGACCCAGTACTTC. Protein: CASSQEMDRGETQYF.

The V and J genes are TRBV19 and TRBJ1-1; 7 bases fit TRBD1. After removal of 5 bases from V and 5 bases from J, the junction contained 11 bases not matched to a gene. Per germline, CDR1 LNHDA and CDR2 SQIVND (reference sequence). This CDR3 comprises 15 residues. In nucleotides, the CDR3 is TGTGCCAGTAGTCCTACCCGACAGGGTTTGACTGAAGCTTTCTTT. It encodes CASSPTRQGLTEAFF.

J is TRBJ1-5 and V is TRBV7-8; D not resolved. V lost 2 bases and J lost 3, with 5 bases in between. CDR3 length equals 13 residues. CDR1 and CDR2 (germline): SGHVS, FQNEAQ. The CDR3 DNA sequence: TGTGCCAGCAGCTTAAGCTCCAATCAGCCCCAGCATTTT. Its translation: CASSLSSNQPQHF.

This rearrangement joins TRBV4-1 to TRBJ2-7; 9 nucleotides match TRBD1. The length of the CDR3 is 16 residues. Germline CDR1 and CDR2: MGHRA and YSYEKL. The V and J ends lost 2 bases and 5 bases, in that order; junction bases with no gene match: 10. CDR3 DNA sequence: TGCGCCAGCAGCCAAAATTTCGGGACAGGGTTCAACGAGCAGTACTTC. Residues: CASSQNFGTGFNEQYF.

The CDR3 nucleotides are TGCAGCGTTATGGCTAGCGGGGGGGCCGGGACAGATACGCAGTATTTT. It translates to CSVMASGGAGTDTQYF. The chain carries TRBV29-1 and TRBJ2-3; 12 bases fit TRBD2. Germline CDR1 is SQVTM and CDR2 is ANQGSEA. V was pared by 5 bases and J by 3 bases, with 9 bases of the junction left unmatched. This CDR3 has 16 amino acids.

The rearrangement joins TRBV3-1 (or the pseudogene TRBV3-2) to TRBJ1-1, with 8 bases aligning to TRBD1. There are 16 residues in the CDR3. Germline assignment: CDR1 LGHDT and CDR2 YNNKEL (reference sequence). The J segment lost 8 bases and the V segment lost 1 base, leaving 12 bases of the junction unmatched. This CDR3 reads CASSQAQGAARAEAFF. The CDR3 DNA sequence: TGTGCCAGCAGCCAAGCCCAGGGGGCGGCAAGAGCCGAAGCTTTCTTT.

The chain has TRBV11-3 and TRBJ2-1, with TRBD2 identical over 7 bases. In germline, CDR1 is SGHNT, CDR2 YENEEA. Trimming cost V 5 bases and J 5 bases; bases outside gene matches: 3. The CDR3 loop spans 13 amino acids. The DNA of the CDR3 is TGTGCCAGCAGCCGGGGACTACACAATGAGCAGTTCTTC. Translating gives CASSRGLHNEQFF.

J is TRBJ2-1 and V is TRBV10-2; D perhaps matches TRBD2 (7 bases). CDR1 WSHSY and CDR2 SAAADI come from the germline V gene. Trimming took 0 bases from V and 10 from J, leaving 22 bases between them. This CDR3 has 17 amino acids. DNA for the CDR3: TGCGCCAGCAGTGAGTCGGGTGTACGGGGGGCCTTTAGGGAGCAGTTCTTC. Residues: CASSESGVRGAFREQFF.

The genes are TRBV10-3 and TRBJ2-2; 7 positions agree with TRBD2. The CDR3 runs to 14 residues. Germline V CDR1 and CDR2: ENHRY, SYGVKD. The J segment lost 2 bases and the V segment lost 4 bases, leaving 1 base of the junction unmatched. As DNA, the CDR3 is TGTGCCATCAGTGCGGGGGGAAACACCGGGGAGCTGTTTTTT. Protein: CAISAGGNTGELFF.

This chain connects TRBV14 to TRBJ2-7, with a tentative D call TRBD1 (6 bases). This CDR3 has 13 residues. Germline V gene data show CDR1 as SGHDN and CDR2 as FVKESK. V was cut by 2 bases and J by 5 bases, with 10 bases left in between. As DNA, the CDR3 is TGTGCCAGCAGCCAACAGGGGTACAACGAGCAGTACTTC. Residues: CASSQQGYNEQYF.

The CDR3 protein is CSASPEGINENTIYF. The CDR3 bases are TGCAGTGCTAGTCCGGAGGGTATTAACGAAAACACCATATATTTT. The chain couples TRBV20-1 to TRBJ1-3; D not resolved. This CDR3 region has 15 residues. Between the trimmed V and J ends, which lost 3 bases and 6 bases, there was a span of 18 bases. Germline V lookup: CDR1 DFQATT, CDR2 SNEGSKA (reference sequence).

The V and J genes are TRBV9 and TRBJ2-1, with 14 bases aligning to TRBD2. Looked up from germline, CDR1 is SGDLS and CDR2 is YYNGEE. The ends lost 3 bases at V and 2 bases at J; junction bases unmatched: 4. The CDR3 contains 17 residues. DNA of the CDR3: TGTGCCAGCAGCGGGGGGACTAGCGGGAGCCCCTACAATGAGCAGTTCTTC. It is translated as CASSGGTSGSPYNEQFF.

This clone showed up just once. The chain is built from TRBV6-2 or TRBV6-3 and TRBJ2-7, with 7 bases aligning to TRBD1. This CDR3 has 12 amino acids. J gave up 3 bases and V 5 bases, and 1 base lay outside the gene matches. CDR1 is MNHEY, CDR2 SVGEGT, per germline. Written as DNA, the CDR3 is TGTGCCAGCAGTCAGGGGGTCTACGAGCAGTACTTC. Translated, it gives CASSQGVYEQYF.

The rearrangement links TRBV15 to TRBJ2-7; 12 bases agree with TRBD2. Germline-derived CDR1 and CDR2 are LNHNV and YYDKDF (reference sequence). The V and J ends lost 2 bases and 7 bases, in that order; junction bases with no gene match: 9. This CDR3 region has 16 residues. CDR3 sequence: CATSRHGLAGFGEQYF. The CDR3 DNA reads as TGTGCCACCAGCAGACACGGACTAGCGGGATTCGGGGAGCAGTACTTC.

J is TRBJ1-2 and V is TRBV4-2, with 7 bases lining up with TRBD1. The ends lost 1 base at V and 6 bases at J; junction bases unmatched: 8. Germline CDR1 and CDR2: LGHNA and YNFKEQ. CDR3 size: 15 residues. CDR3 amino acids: CASSQVQGEGHGYTF. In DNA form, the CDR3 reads TGTGCCAGCAGCCAAGTCCAGGGGGAAGGCCATGGCTACACCTTC.

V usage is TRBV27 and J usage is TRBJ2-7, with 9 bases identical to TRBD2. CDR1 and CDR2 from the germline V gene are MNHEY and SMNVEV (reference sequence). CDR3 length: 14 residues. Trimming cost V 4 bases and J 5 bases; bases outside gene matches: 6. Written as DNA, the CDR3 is TGTGCCAGCAGTTCGGGGACTAGCTTTCACGAGCAGTACTTC. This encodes CASSSGTSFHEQYF.

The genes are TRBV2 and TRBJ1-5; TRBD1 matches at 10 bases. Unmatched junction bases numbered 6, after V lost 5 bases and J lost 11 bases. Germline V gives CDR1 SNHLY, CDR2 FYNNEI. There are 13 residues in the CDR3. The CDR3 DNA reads TGTGCCAGCAGTACGGGACAGGGGCTGGCCCAGCATTTT. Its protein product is CASSTGQGLAQHF. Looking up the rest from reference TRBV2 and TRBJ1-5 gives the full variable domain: EPEVTQTPSHQVTQMGQEVILRCVPISNHLYFYWYRQILGQKVEFLVSFYNNEISEKSEIFDDQFSVERPDGSNFTLKIRSTKLEDSAMYFCASSTGQGLAQHFGDGTRLSIL.